These 7 T cell receptor beta chains share one sample of origin, sequenced in a study of response to subunit inactivated influenza vaccine. Using its own MiXCR run on the RT-PCR reads, TCRdb lists one record per CDR3 protein. Counted here are 800,000 to 1,000,000 distinct CDR3 sequences, 21% occurring once; the ten biggest clones make up 9.5% to 13%. Source: PBMCs from blood, taken 4 to 6 days after vaccination. Receptors were obtained from a man over 45 who received an inactivated influenza vaccine.

For the CDR3, the DNA is TGTGCCAGCAGCGTAGGAATGGGACTAGCTGTAGATGAGCAGTTCTTC. Its translation: CASSVGMGLAVDEQFF. J is TRBJ2-1 and V is TRBV9; 9 bases line up with TRBD2. With V trimmed by 0 bases and J by 8 bases, 9 bases remained unmatched. There are 16 residues in the CDR3. Germline-derived CDR1 and CDR2 are SGDLS and YYNGEE.

Only a few counts were recorded for this clonotype. The V and J genes are TRBV6-2 or TRBV6-3 and TRBJ2-1, with 10 bases lining up with TRBD2. The CDR3 consists of 15 residues. Germline V gene sequence: CDR1 MNHEY, CDR2 SVGEGT. The trim removed 5 bases at V and 1 base at J, leaving 2 bases unmatched. The CDR3 region has the DNA TGTGCCAGCAGTCGAGCGGGGGGGTCCTACAATGAGCAGTTCTTC. It encodes CASSRAGGSYNEQFF.

This clonotype occurred a few times. The chain links TRBV4-3 to TRBJ2-5; 11 bases fit TRBD2. The CDR3 consists of 14 residues. Germline CDR1 and CDR2: LGHNA and YSLEER. Unmatched junction bases numbered 3, after V lost 4 bases and J lost 5 bases. As DNA, the CDR3 is TGCGCCAGCAGCCCTAGCGGGGGGCGGGAGACCCAGTACTTC. Protein: CASSPSGGRETQYF.

This clonotype occurred a few times. The CDR3 sequence is CASRPTGNTGELFF. The CDR3 DNA reads as TGTGCCAGCAGACCCACAGGGAACACCGGGGAGCTGTTTTTT. The chain employs TRBV6-4 and TRBJ2-2; D might be TRBD1 (5 bases). The germline gives CDR1 MRHNA, CDR2 SNTAGT. V was pared by 6 bases and J by 1 base, with 9 bases between. CDR3 length equals 14 residues.

The V call is TRBV5-6, the J call TRBJ2-5, with unresolved D. The CDR3 consists of 13 residues. Germline values: CDR1 SGHDT, CDR2 YYEEEE. Trimming pared 2 bases from V and 1 base from J, leaving 6 bases between. CDR3 loop: CASSFPFQETQYF. Here the CDR3 DNA reads TGTGCCAGCAGCTTCCCCTTCCAAGAGACCCAGTACTTC.

In its sample, this clonotype was seen a few times. The gene calls are TRBV27 and TRBJ1-1; D possibly corresponds to TRBD1 (5 bases). Trimming shortened V by 4 bases and J by 1 base, and 10 bases separated the two germline ends. CDR3 size: 14 residues. From germline, CDR1 is MNHEY and CDR2 SMNVEV (reference sequence). The CDR3 bases are TGTGCCAGCAGTTCCAGGGAAAGGAACACTGAAGCTTTCTTT. This translates into CASSSRERNTEAFF.

V is TRBV6-2 or TRBV6-3 and J is TRBJ2-1, with 7 bases that match TRBD2. The ends lost 5 bases at V and 3 bases at J; junction bases unmatched: 16. The CDR3 runs to 18 residues. Germline V gives CDR1 MNHEY, CDR2 SVGEGT. CDR3: CASSLRGVRAESYNEQFF. CDR3 in DNA: TGTGCCAGCAGTCTACGGGGGGTCCGGGCCGAGAGCTACAATGAGCAGTTCTTC.